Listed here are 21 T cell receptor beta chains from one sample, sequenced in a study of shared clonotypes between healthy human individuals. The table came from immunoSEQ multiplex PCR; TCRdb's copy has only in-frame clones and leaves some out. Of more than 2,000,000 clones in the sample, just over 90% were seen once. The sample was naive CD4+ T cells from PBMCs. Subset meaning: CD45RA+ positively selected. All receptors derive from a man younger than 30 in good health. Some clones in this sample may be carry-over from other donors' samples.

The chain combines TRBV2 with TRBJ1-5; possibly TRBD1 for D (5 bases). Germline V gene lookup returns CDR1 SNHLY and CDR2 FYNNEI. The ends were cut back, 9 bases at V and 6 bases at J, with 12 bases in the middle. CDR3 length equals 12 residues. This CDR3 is CASRAGSQPQHF. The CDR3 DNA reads TGTGCCAGTCGAGCAGGGAGTCAGCCCCAGCATTTT.

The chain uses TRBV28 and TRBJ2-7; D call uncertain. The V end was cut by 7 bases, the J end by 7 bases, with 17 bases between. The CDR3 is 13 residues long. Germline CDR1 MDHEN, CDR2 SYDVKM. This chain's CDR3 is CASIADLIREQYF. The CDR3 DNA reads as TGTGCCAGCATTGCCGATTTGATACGGGAGCAGTACTTC. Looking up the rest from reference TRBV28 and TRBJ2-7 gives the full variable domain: DVKVTQSSRYLVKRTGEKVFLECVQDMDHENMFWYRQDPGLGLRLIYFSYDVKMKEKGDIPEGYSVSREKKERFSLILESASTNQTSMYLCASIADLIREQYFGPGTRLTVT.

The CDR3 nucleotides read TGTGCCAGCACTACGACAGGGGGAGAGACCCAGTACTTC. It encodes CASTTTGGETQYF. The chain is built from TRBV2 and TRBJ2-5; 9 positions match TRBD1. The germline gives CDR1 SNHLY, CDR2 FYNNEI. V lost 7 bases to trimming and J lost 4 bases; unmatched junction nucleotides: 4. CDR3 length: 13 amino acids.

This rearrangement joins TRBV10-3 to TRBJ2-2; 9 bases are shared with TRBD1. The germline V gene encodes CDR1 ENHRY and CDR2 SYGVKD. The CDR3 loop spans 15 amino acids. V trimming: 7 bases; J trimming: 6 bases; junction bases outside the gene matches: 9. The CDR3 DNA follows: TGTGCCATCAACACCGGGACAGGGACGGCCGGGGAGCTGTTTTTT. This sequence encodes CAINTGTGTAGELFF.

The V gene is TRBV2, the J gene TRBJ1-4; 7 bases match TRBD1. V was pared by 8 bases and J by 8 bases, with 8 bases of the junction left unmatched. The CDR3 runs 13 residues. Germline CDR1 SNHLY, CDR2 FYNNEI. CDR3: CASRGTAREKLFF. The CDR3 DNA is TGTGCCAGCCGGGGGACAGCCAGGGAAAAACTGTTTTTT.

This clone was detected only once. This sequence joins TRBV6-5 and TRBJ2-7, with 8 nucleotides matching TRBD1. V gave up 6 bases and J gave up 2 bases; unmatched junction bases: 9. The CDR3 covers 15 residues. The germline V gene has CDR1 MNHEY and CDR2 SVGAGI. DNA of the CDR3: TGTGCCAGCAGAATTTCGGGACAGGTGACCTACGAGCAGTACTTC. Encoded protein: CASRISGQVTYEQYF.

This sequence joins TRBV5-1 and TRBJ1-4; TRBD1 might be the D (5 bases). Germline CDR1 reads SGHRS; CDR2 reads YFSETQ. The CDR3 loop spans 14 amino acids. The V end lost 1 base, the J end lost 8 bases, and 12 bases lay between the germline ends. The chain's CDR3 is CASSLYGGTEKLFF. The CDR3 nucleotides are TGCGCCAGCAGCTTGTATGGGGGAACCGAAAAACTGTTTTTT.

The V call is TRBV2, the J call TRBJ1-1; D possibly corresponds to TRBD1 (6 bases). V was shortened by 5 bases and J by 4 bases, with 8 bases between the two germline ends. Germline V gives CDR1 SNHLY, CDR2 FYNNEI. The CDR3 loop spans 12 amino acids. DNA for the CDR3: TGTGCCAGCAGTCCGGACAGCACTGAAGCTTTCTTT. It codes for CASSPDSTEAFF. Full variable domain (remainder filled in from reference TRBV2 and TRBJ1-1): EPEVTQTPSHQVTQMGQEVILRCVPISNHLYFYWYRQILGQKVEFLVSFYNNEISEKSEIFDDQFSVERPDGSNFTLKIRSTKLEDSAMYFCASSPDSTEAFFGQGTRLTVV.

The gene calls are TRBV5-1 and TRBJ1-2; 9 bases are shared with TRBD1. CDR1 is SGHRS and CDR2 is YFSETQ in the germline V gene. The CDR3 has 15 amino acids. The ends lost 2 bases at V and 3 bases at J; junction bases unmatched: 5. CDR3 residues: CASSFRTGDDYGYTF. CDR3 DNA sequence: TGCGCCAGCAGCTTTCGGACAGGGGACGACTATGGCTACACCTTC. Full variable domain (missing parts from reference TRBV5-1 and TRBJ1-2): KAGVTQTPRYLIKTRGQQVTLSCSPISGHRSVSWYQQTPGQGLQFLFEYFSETQRNKGNFPGRFSGRQFSNSRSEMNVSTLELGDSALYLCASSFRTGDDYGYTFGSGTRLTVV.

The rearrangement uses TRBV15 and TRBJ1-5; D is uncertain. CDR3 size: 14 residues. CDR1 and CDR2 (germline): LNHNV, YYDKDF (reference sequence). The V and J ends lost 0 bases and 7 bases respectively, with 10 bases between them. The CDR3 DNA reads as TGTGCCACCAGCAGAGATCGTTGGGAACAGCCCCAGCATTTT. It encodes CATSRDRWEQPQHF.

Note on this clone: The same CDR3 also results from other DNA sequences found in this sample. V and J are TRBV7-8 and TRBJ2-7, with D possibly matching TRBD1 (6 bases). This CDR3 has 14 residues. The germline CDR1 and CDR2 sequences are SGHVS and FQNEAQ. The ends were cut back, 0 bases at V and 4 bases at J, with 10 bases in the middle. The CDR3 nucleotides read TGTGCCAGCAGCTTAGCAGGGGGTAGTTACGAGCAGTACTTC. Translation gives CASSLAGGSYEQYF.

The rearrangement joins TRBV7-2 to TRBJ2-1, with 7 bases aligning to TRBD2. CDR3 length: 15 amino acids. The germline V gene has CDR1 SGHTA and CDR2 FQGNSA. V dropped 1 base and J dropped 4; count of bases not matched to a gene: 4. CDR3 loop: CASSLEGLRYNEQFF. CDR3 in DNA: TGTGCCAGCAGCTTAGAGGGACTAAGATACAATGAGCAGTTCTTC.

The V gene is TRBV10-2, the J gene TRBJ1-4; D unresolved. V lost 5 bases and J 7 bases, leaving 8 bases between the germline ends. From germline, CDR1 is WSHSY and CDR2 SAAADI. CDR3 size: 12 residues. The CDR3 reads CASSWTSEKLFF. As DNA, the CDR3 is TGCGCCAGCAGTTGGACCAGTGAAAAACTGTTTTTT.

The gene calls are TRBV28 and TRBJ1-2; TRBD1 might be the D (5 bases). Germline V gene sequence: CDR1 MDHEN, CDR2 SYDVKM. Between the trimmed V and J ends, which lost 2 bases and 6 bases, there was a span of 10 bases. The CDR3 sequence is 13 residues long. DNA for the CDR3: TGTGCCAGCAGTTTAAGCGGGGGGGATGGCTACACCTTC. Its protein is CASSLSGGDGYTF.

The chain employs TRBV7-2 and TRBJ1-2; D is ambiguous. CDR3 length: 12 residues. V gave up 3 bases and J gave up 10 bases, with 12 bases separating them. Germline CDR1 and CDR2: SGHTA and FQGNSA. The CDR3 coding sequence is TGTGCCAGCAGCTTTAGGCTGACGGACTACACCTTC. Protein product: CASSFRLTDYTF.

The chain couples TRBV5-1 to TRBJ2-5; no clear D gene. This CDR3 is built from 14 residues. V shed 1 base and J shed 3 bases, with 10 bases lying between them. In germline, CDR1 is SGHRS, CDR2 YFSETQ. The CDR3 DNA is TGCGCCAGCAGCTTGTTAGTGGCCAAAGAGACCCAGTACTTC. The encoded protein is CASSLLVAKETQYF.

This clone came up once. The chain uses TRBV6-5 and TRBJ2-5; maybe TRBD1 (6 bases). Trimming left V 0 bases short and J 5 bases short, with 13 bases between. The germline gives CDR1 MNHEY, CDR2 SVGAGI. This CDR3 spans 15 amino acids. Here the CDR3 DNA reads TGTGCCAGCAGTTACTCGTGGTCGCAGGGGGAGACCCAGTACTTC. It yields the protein CASSYSWSQGETQYF.

The CDR3 loop is CASGEGGHRIEAFF. The CDR3 DNA reads as TGTGCCAGCGGTGAAGGGGGACATCGTATTGAAGCTTTCTTT. The chain links TRBV6-5 to TRBJ1-1; maybe TRBD1 (6 bases). Between the trimmed V and J ends, which lost 8 bases and 7 bases, there was a span of 20 bases. Germline assignment: CDR1 MNHEY and CDR2 SVGAGI. The CDR3 spans 14 residues.

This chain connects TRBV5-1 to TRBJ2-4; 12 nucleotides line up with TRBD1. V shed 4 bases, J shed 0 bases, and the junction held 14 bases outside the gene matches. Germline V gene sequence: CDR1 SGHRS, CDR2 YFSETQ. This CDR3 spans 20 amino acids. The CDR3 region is CASSTGQGARRALAKNIQYF. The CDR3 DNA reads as TGCGCCAGCAGCACGGGACAGGGGGCGCGGAGGGCTCTAGCCAAAAACATTCAGTACTTC.

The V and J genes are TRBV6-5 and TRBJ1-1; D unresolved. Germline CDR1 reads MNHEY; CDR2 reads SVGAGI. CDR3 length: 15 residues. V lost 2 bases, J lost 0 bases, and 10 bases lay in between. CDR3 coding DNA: TGTGCCAGCAGTTACCTCGGCCGTTTGAACACTGAAGCTTTCTTT. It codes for CASSYLGRLNTEAFF.

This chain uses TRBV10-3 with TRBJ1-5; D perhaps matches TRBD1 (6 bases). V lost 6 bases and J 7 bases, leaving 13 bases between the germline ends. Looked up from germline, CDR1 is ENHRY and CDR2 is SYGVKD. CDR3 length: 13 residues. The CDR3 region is CAIRAGEGQPQHF. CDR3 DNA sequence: TGTGCCATCAGGGCAGGGGAAGGGCAGCCCCAGCATTTT.